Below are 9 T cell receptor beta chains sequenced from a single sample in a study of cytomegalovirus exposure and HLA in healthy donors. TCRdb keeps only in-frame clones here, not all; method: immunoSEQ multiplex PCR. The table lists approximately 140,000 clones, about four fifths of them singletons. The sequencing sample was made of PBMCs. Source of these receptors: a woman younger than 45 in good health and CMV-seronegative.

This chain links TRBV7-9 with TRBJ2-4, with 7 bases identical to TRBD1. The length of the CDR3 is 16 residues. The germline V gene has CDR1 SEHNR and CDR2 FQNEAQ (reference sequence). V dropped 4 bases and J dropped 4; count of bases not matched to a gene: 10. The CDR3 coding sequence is TGTGCCAGCAGCTGGGAAACCGGGACAGAGAAAAACATTCAGTACTTC. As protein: CASSWETGTEKNIQYF.

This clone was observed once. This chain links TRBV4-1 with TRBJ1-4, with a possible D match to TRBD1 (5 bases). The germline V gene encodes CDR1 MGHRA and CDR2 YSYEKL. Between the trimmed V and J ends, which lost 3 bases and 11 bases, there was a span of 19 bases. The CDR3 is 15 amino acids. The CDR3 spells CASSHVRGFGQKLFF. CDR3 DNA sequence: TGCGCCAGCAGCCACGTACGGGGGTTTGGTCAGAAACTGTTTTTT.

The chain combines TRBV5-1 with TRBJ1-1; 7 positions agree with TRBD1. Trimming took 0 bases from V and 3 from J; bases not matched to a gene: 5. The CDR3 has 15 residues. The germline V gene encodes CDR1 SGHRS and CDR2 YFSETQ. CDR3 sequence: CASSLVRQGDTEAFF. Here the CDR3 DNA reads TGCGCCAGCAGCTTGGTTCGTCAGGGGGACACTGAAGCTTTCTTT.

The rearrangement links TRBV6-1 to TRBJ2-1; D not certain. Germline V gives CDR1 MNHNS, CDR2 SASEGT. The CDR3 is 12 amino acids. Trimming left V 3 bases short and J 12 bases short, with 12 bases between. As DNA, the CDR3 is TGTGCCAGCAGTGATAGACATAAGGCGCAGTTCTTC. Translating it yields CASSDRHKAQFF.

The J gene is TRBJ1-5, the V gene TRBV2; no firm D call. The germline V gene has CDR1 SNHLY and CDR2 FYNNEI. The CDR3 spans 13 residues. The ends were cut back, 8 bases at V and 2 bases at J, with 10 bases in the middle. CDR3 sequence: CASRGQRNQPQHF. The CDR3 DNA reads TGTGCCAGCCGAGGGCAGCGCAATCAGCCCCAGCATTTT.

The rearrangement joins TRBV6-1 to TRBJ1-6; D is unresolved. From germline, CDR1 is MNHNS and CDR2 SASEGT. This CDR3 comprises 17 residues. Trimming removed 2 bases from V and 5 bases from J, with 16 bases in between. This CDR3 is CASSELNLGINNSPLHF. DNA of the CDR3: TGTGCCAGCAGTGAACTTAATCTGGGCATCAATAATTCACCCCTCCACTTT.

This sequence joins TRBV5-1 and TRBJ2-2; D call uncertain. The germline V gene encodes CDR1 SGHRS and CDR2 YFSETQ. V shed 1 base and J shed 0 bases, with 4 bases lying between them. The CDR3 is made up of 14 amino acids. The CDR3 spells CASSLTTNTGELFF. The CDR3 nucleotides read TGCGCCAGCAGCTTGACAACGAACACCGGGGAGCTGTTTTTT.

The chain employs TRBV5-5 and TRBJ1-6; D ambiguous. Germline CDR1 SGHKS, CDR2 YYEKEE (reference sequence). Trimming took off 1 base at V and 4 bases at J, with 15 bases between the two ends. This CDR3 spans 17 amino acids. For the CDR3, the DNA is TGTGCCAGCAGCTTGACGTGGGCAGGATCATATAATTCACCCCTCCACTTT. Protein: CASSLTWAGSYNSPLHF. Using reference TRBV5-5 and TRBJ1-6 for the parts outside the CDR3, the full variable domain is DAGVTQSPTHLIKTRGQQVTLRCSPISGHKSVSWYQQVLGQGPQFIFQYYEKEERGRGNFPDRFSARQFPNYSSELNVNALLLGDSALYLCASSLTWAGSYNSPLHFGNGTRLTVT.

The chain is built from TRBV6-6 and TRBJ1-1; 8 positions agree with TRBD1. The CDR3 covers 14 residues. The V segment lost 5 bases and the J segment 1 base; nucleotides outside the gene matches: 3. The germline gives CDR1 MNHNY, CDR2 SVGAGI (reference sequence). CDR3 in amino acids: CASSRQGSNTEAFF. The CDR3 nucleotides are TGTGCCAGCAGTCGACAGGGGTCGAACACTGAAGCTTTCTTT.